This TCR beta chain comes out of a study of T cell repertoires in cytomegalovirus infection. Across the study: From public TCR beta signatures came an indication of both CMV infection and matching HLA type.

CDR1 is SGHRS and CDR2 is YFSETQ in the germline V gene. The V end was cut by 0 bases, the J end by 1 base, with 10 bases between. This CDR3 is built from 15 residues. Study-level results: The study found HLA-C-restricted CMV-specific TCR beta clonotypes dominating the ex vivo response.

Via MiXCR, TCRdb re-called the reads, giving one row per CDR3 protein. In the table there are some 940,000 distinct CDR3 sequences, 25% to 40% of which are singletons. About this clonotype: What it binds is not known.

The source was cultured CD8+ T cells from PBMCs, collected from culture after CMV antigen stimulation. This sequence joins TRBV5-1 and TRBJ1-1; a possible D gene is TRBD1 (5 bases). The clonotype originates from a human donor in good health (CMV status not recorded). Some clones in this sample may be carry-over from other donors' samples. The CDR3 DNA sequence: TGCGCCAGCAGCTTGGGGGGACGTTCGAACACTGAAGCTTTCTTT. This gives the protein CASSLGGRSNTEAFF.